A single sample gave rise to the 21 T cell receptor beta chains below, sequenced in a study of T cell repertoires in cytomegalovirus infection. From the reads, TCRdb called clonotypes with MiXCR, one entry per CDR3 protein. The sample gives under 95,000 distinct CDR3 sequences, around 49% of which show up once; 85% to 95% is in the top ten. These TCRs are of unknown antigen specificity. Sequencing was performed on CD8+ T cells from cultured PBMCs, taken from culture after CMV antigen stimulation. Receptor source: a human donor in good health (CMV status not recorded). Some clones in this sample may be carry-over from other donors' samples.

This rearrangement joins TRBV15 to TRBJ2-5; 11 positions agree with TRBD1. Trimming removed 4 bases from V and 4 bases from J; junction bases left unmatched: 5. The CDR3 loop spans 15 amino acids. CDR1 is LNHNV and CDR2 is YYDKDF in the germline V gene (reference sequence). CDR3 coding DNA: TGTGCCACCAGCACCGGACAGGGGGCTCCAGAGACCCAGTACTTC. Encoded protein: CATSTGQGAPETQYF.

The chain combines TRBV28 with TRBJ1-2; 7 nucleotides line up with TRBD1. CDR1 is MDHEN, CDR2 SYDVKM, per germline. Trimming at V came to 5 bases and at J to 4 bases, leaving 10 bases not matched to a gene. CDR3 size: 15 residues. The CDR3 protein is CASSPRQGIIYGYTF. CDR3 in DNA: TGTGCCAGCAGTCCACGACAGGGAATTATCTATGGCTACACCTTC.

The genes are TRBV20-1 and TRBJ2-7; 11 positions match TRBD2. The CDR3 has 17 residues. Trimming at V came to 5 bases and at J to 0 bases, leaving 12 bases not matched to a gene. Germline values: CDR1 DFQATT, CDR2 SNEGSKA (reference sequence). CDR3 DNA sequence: TGCAGTGCTTCAAGCGGGACTAGCGGAGTTAGCTCCTACGAGCAGTACTTC. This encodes CSASSGTSGVSSYEQYF.

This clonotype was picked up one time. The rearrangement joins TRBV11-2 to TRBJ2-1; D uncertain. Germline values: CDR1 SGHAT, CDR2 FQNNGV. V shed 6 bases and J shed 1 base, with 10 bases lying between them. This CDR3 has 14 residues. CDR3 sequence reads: CASSPQWSYNEQFF. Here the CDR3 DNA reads TGTGCCAGCAGTCCTCAGTGGTCCTACAATGAGCAGTTCTTC.

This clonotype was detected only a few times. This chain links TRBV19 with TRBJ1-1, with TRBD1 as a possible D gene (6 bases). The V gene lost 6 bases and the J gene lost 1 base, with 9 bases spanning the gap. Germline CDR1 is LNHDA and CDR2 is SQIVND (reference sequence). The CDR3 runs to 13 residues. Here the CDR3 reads CASRDRSNTEAFF. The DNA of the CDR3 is TGTGCCAGTAGGGACAGATCGAACACTGAAGCTTTCTTT.

CDR3 sequence reads: CASSPDTPSYEQYF. The CDR3 nucleotides are TGTGCCAGCAGCCCGGACACACCCTCCTACGAGCAGTACTTC. The V gene is TRBV7-1, the J gene TRBJ2-7, with D perhaps matching TRBD1 (5 bases). TRBV7-1 is noted as an ORF with a role that remains uncertain. CDR3 length equals 14 residues. Trimming took off 5 bases at V and 0 bases at J, with 11 bases between the two ends.

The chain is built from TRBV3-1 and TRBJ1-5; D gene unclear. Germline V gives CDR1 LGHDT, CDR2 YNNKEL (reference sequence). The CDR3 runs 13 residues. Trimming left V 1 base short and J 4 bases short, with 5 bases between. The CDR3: CASSQVENQPQHF. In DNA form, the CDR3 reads TGTGCCAGCAGCCAAGTGGAAAATCAGCCCCAGCATTTT.

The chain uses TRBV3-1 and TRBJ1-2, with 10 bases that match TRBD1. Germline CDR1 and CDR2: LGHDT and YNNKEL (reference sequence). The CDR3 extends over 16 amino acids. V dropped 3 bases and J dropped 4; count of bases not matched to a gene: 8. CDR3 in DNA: TGTGCCAGCAGCCACCGGGACAGGGGTTACTCCTATGGCTACACCTTC. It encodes CASSHRDRGYSYGYTF.

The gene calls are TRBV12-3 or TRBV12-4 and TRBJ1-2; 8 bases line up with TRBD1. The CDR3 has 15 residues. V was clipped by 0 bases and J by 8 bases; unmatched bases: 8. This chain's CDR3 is CASSLAGQGARGYTF. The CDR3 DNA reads TGTGCCAGCAGTTTAGCAGGGCAGGGGGCGAGAGGCTACACCTTC.

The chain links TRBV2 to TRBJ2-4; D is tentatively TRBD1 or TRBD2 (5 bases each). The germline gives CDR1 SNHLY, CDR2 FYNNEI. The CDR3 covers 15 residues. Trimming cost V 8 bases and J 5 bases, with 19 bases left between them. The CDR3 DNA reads TGTGCCAGCCCGCCCGGGCCCCGGGACCAAAACATTCAGTACTTC. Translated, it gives CASPPGPRDQNIQYF.

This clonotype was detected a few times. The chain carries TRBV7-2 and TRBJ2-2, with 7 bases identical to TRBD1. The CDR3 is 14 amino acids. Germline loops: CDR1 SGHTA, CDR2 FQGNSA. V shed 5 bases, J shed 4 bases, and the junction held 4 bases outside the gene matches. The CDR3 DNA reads TGTGCCAGCAGCCGAGACAGGGTCACCGGGGAGCTGTTTTTT. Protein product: CASSRDRVTGELFF.

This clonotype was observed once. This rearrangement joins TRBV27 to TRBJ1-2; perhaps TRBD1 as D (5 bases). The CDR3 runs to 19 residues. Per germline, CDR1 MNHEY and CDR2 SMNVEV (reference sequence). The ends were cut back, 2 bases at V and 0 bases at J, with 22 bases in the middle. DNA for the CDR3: TGTGCCAGCAGTTTAGGGGGACCGGGCAGATCCCTAGCTAACTATGGCTACACCTTC. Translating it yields CASSLGGPGRSLANYGYTF.

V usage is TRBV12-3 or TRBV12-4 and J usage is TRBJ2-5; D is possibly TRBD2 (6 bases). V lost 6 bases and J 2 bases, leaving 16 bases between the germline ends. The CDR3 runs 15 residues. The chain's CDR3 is CASRRDSLNQETQYF. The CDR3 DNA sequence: TGTGCCAGCAGACGGGACTCCCTAAATCAAGAGACCCAGTACTTC.

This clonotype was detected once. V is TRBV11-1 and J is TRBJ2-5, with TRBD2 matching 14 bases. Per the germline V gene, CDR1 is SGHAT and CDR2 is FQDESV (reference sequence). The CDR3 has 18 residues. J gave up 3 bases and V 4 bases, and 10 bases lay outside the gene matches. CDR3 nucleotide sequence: TGTGCCAGCAGCTACGGGACTAGCGGGAGAACAAATAAAGAGACCCAGTACTTC. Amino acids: CASSYGTSGRTNKETQYF.

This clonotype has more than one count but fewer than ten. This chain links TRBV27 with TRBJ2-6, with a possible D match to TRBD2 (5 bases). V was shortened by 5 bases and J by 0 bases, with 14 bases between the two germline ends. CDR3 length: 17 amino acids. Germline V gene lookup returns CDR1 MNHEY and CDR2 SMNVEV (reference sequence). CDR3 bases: TGTGCCAGCAGTGACGGAGGCCCGATCTCTGGGGCCAACGTCCTGACTTTC. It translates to CASSDGGPISGANVLTF.

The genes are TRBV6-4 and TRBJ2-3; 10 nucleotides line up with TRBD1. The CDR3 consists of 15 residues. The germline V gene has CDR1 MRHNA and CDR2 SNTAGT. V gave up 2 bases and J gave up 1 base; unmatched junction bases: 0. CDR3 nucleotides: TGTGCCAGCAGTGACGGACAGGGGGGCACAGATACGCAGTATTTT. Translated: CASSDGQGGTDTQYF.

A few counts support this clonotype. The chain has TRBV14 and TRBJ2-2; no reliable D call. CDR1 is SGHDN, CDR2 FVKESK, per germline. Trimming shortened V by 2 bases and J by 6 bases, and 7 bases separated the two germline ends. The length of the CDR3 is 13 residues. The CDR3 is CASSQTAPGELFF. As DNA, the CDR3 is TGTGCCAGCAGCCAAACGGCGCCCGGGGAGCTGTTTTTT.

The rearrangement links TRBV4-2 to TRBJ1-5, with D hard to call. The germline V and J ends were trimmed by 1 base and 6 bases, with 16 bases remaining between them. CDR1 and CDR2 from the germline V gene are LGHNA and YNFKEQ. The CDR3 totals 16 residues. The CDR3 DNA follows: TGTGCCAGCAGCCAAGGGGGTGGACTGGCTGCTCAGCCCCAGCATTTT. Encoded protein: CASSQGGGLAAQPQHF.

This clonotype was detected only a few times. This CDR3 reads CASSRSGGLTEAFF. For the CDR3, the DNA is TGTGCCAGCAGCCGCTCAGGGGGCTTAACTGAAGCTTTCTTT. The rearrangement links TRBV7-9 to TRBJ1-1; 8 bases line up with TRBD1. The V and J ends lost 5 bases and 5 bases, in that order; junction bases with no gene match: 7. The CDR3 runs 14 residues. The germline V gene has CDR1 SEHNR and CDR2 FQNEAQ (reference sequence).

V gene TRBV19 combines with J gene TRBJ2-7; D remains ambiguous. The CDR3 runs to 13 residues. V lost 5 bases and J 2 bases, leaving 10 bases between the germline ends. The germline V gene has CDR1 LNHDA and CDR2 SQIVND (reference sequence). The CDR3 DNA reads TGTGCCAGTAGTTTGGACGGAACCTACGAGCAGTACTTC. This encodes CASSLDGTYEQYF.

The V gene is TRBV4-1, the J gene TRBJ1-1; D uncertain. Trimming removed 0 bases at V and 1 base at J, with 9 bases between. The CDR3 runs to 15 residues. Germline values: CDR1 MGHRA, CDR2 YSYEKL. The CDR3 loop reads CASSQELKGNTEAFF. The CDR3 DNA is TGCGCCAGCAGCCAAGAATTAAAAGGGAACACTGAAGCTTTCTTT.